These 14 T cell receptor beta chains came from one sample sequenced in a study of technical replicates of blood from several donors (TCRdb year 2017). The method behind the library was the immunoSEQ multiplex PCR assay. TCRdb mirrors the immuneACCESS table, restricted to in-frame sequences. Some clones are absent from its copies; in checked studies, under half trace to an unresolved V gene, and the reason for the others is unknown. The sample table shows tens of thousands of clones, and approximately 90% are seen once. The ten largest make up about 0.43% of the sample. Sequencing input: T cells isolated from PBMCs. These receptors were collected from a human donor in good health.

The chain employs TRBV9 and TRBJ1-1; a possible D gene is TRBD1 (6 bases). V was shortened by 2 bases and J by 7 bases, with 18 bases between the two germline ends. CDR1 is SGDLS and CDR2 is YYNGEE in the germline V gene. The CDR3 has 15 residues. CDR3 coding DNA: TGTGCCAGCAGCGTCAAGGACAGTGAATGGGGTGAAGCTTTCTTT. This gives the protein CASSVKDSEWGEAFF.

The rearrangement uses TRBV10-3 and TRBJ2-1; TRBD1 aligns across 8 bases. Germline lookup yields CDR1 ENHRY and CDR2 SYGVKD. Trimming cost V 1 base and J 8 bases; bases outside gene matches: 16. The CDR3 covers 18 residues. The CDR3 region has the DNA TGTGCCATCAGTGAGTGGCCCGTTTCGGACAGGGTATCGGATGAGCAGTTCTTC. Residues: CAISEWPVSDRVSDEQFF.

The chain uses TRBV6-5 and TRBJ2-7, with TRBD2 as a possible D gene (6 bases). The CDR3 contains 15 residues. With 4 bases removed from V and 6 bases from J, the gap between germline ends came to 19 bases. Germline values: CDR1 MNHEY, CDR2 SVGAGI. The CDR3 DNA sequence: TGTGCCAGCAGTTCCTTAGCGGTCCGGTCAGGCGAGCAGTACTTC. Translating it yields CASSSLAVRSGEQYF.

J is TRBJ2-2 and V is TRBV6-1; no definite D call. V lost 5 bases to trimming and J lost 3 bases, with 7 bases between them. CDR1 MNHNS and CDR2 SASEGT come from the germline V gene. The CDR3 has 13 amino acids. CDR3 sequence (DNA): TGTGCCAGCAGTCGAGGTCACACCGGGGAGCTGTTTTTT. Protein product: CASSRGHTGELFF.

The chain couples TRBV6-1 to TRBJ2-1, with 9 bases matching TRBD2. This CDR3 contains 16 residues. Germline-derived CDR1 and CDR2 are MNHNS and SASEGT. V gave up 2 bases and J gave up 8 bases; unmatched junction bases: 10. The CDR3 coding sequence is TGTGCCAGCAGTGAATTAGTTGCGGGAGGGCCAGATGAGCAGTTCTTC. As protein: CASSELVAGGPDEQFF.

This clone has only a few counts. This chain connects TRBV6-5 to TRBJ1-1, with D possibly being TRBD1 (5 bases). The V end lost 11 bases, the J end lost 7 bases, and 20 bases lay between the germline ends. The CDR3 has 13 amino acids. CDR1 is MNHEY, CDR2 SVGAGI, per germline. The CDR3 nucleotides are TGTGCCGTCTTTAAGGGGAACTCAGTTGAAGCTTTCTTT. Translated, it gives CAVFKGNSVEAFF.

The rearrangement joins TRBV4-1 to TRBJ1-1; the D gene is possibly TRBD1 (5 bases). The CDR3 loop spans 18 amino acids. CDR1 and CDR2 (germline): MGHRA, YSYEKL. With 1 base removed from V and 1 base from J, the gap between germline ends came to 19 bases. The DNA for the CDR3 is TGCGCCAGCAGCCAAGGCCCCCAAGGGGCGGCTTGGAACACTGAAGCTTTCTTT. Protein: CASSQGPQGAAWNTEAFF.

This chain joins TRBV6-1 and TRBJ1-2; D might be TRBD1 (5 bases). This CDR3 has 14 amino acids. CDR1 and CDR2 (germline): MNHNS, SASEGT. V was pared by 4 bases and J by 5 bases, with 14 bases between. The CDR3 nucleotides are TGTGCCAGCAGTGTCGGAGCGGAGGGGTATGGCTACACCTTC. It translates to CASSVGAEGYGYTF.

The gene calls are TRBV18 and TRBJ2-3; D is unresolved. V lost 2 bases and J 1 base, leaving 10 bases between the germline ends. Germline loops: CDR1 KGHSH, CDR2 LQKENI. The CDR3 runs to 15 residues. The CDR3 DNA follows: TGTGCCAGCTCACCAATATCGCAGGGCACAGATACGCAGTATTTT. Its protein is CASSPISQGTDTQYF.

This rearrangement joins TRBV7-2 to TRBJ2-7, with TRBD2 identical over 7 bases. Germline loops: CDR1 SGHTA, CDR2 FQGNSA. Unmatched junction bases numbered 6, after V lost 5 bases and J lost 2 bases. This CDR3 has 14 amino acids. The CDR3 loop is CASSPSGGTYEQYF. CDR3 nucleotide sequence: TGTGCCAGCAGCCCTAGCGGCGGCACCTACGAGCAGTACTTC. The full variable domain, in which reference TRBV7-2 and TRBJ2-7 provide the parts outside the CDR3, is GAGVSQSPSNKVTEKGKDVELRCDPISGHTALYWYRQSLGQGLEFLIYFQGNSAPDKSGLPSDRFSAERTGGSVSTLTIQRTQQEDSAVYLCASSPSGGTYEQYFGPGTRLTVT.

The V call is TRBV11-1, the J call TRBJ1-1; D is possibly TRBD1 (6 bases). Between the trimmed V and J ends, which lost 8 bases and 3 bases, there was a span of 13 bases. The CDR3 totals 13 residues. Germline V gene data show CDR1 as SGHAT and CDR2 as FQDESV (reference sequence). This CDR3 reads CASVKTGYTEAFF. The CDR3 DNA sequence: TGTGCCAGCGTAAAAACAGGGTACACTGAAGCTTTCTTT.

The genes are TRBV5-6 and TRBJ2-7; 7 bases line up with TRBD1. V lost 5 bases to trimming and J lost 4 bases; unmatched junction nucleotides: 6. This CDR3 region has 13 residues. Germline CDR1 SGHDT, CDR2 YYEEEE. CDR3 bases: TGTGCCAGCAGAGAACAGGGGCGGTACGAGCAGTACTTC. This encodes CASREQGRYEQYF.

This chain links TRBV5-4 with TRBJ2-7; TRBD2 aligns across 9 bases. The CDR3 consists of 16 residues. The V segment lost 4 bases and the J segment 0 bases; nucleotides outside the gene matches: 8. Germline V gene sequence: CDR1 SGHNT, CDR2 YYREEE (reference sequence). CDR3 nucleotide sequence: TGTGCCAGCAGCATCGGTACTAGCGGGTCCTCCTACGAGCAGTACTTC. As protein: CASSIGTSGSSYEQYF.

The CDR3 sequence is CASSVTGVFTGELFF. CDR3 in DNA: TGTGCCAGCAGTGTGACAGGGGTCTTTACCGGGGAGCTGTTTTTT. This chain uses TRBV2 with TRBJ2-2, with 8 bases that match TRBD1. The CDR3 consists of 15 residues. After removal of 4 bases from V and 5 bases from J, the junction contained 6 bases not matched to a gene. The germline CDR1 and CDR2 sequences are SNHLY and FYNNEI.